The present T cell receptor (beta chain) was sequenced within a study of molecular identifiers for immune sequencing clone quantification. Study in general: Replicate experiments divided RNA from roughly 20,000 or 100,000 naive CD8 cells into five parts and sequenced four. Whole-study findings and limits: Among 800,000 to 1,000,000 naive cells, as was reported, spiked Jurkat TCR RNA from one cell was detectable. Clones with over 20 RNA copies captured over 99% of effector molecules but under 1% of naive ones.

CDR3 length equals 14 residues. The germline V gene encodes CDR1 MNHEY and CDR2 SVGEGT. With 1 base removed from V and 5 bases from J, the gap between germline ends came to 11 bases. Previously described methods with listed TCR primers produced the bulk TCR libraries. MiXCR, applied by TCRdb to the PCR reads, yields one record per CDR3 protein. The table includes about 510,000 distinct CDR3 sequences, around 23% detected once. Turning to this clonotype: Its cognate antigen is unknown.

The clonotype was recovered from a human donor in good health. Some libraries in this study had Jurkat cell RNA spiked in. Sequencing was done on a sample of naive CD8+ T cells from blood, with Jurkat cell RNA spiked in. Subset of the sample: FACS-sorted CD8+CD4-CCR7+CD45RA+ naive T cells. J is TRBJ1-1 and V is TRBV6-2 or TRBV6-3; the D gene is possibly TRBD1 (5 bases). CDR3 sequence reads: CASSYFGGLTEAFF. In DNA, the CDR3 is TGTGCCAGCAGTTACTTCGGGGGTCTAACTGAAGCTTTCTTT.